The 26 T cell receptor beta chains below were found in one sample sequenced in a study of blood T cell repertoires in COVID-19. Assay: immunoSEQ multiplex PCR; the TCRdb copy retains only in-frame clones and omits some. This sample has 250,000 to 300,000 clones, with 90% found just once. The specimen was PBMCs or T cells enriched from blood (not recorded which). The receptors shown here come from a woman in her twenties or thirties who had recovered from COVID-19.

V usage is TRBV7-2 and J usage is TRBJ2-4; maybe TRBD2 (5 bases). CDR3 length equals 14 residues. CDR1 is SGHTA and CDR2 is FQGNSA in the germline V gene. The V end lost 1 base, the J end lost 6 bases, and 10 bases lay between the germline ends. CDR3 protein: CASSLEILANIQYF. CDR3 sequence (DNA): TGTGCCAGCAGCTTAGAGATCCTAGCAAACATTCAGTACTTC.

The rearrangement joins TRBV28 to TRBJ1-4; D is possibly TRBD1 (5 bases). The CDR3 runs 16 residues. Germline V gene lookup returns CDR1 MDHEN and CDR2 SYDVKM. Trimming took off 4 bases at V and 4 bases at J, with 16 bases between the two ends. CDR3 sequence: CASSSQGGAINEKLFF. In DNA, the CDR3 is TGTGCCAGCAGTTCCCAGGGCGGGGCGATTAATGAAAAACTGTTTTTT.

The rearrangement joins TRBV7-9 to TRBJ2-4, with TRBD1 matching 7 bases. The V and J ends lost 8 bases and 6 bases, in that order; junction bases with no gene match: 10. CDR3 length: 14 residues. CDR1 and CDR2 (germline): SEHNR, FQNEAQ (reference sequence). CDR3 loop: CASGSDRAGNIQYF. CDR3 sequence (DNA): TGTGCCAGCGGGTCTGACAGGGCGGGAAACATTCAGTACTTC.

The chain joins TRBV19 to TRBJ1-1, with D uncertain. Germline V gene lookup returns CDR1 LNHDA and CDR2 SQIVND (reference sequence). The V and J ends lost 0 bases and 2 bases respectively, with 4 bases between them. This CDR3 comprises 13 residues. The CDR3: CASSIDPNTEAFF. Here the CDR3 DNA reads TGTGCCAGTAGTATAGATCCTAACACTGAAGCTTTCTTT.

The chain couples TRBV5-6 to TRBJ1-1, with D uncertain. Trimming left V 0 bases short and J 4 bases short, with 10 bases between. Germline CDR1 and CDR2: SGHDT and YYEEEE. The length of the CDR3 is 14 residues. The CDR3 region is CASSLGHPSTEAFF. Written as DNA, the CDR3 is TGTGCCAGCAGCTTGGGACACCCGAGCACTGAAGCTTTCTTT. The full variable domain, in which reference TRBV5-6 and TRBJ1-1 provide the parts outside the CDR3, is DAGVTQSPTHLIKTRGQQVTLRCSPKSGHDTVSWYQQALGQGPQFIFQYYEEEERQRGNFPDRFSGHQFPNYSSELNVNALLLGDSALYLCASSLGHPSTEAFFGQGTRLTVV.

This chain connects TRBV13 to TRBJ2-2; 9 bases are shared with TRBD2. CDR3 length equals 17 residues. Germline V CDR1 and CDR2: PRHDT, FYEKMQ (reference sequence). V dropped 5 bases and J dropped 4; count of bases not matched to a gene: 11. CDR3 region: CASSDPIAGAATGELFF. CDR3 in DNA: TGTGCCAGCAGCGACCCAATAGCGGGAGCGGCCACCGGGGAGCTGTTTTTT.

The chain joins TRBV7-9 to TRBJ1-5, with 7 bases identical to TRBD1. This CDR3 spans 18 amino acids. V lost 4 bases, J lost 5 bases, and 17 bases stayed unmatched. The germline CDR1 and CDR2 sequences are SEHNR and FQNEAQ (reference sequence). The CDR3 DNA sequence: TGTGCCAGCAGCTCAAACGGTGCCAGGGGGAACGTAGATCAGCCCCAGCATTTT. This sequence encodes CASSSNGARGNVDQPQHF.

In this sample, this clone turned up once. The chain uses TRBV19 and TRBJ1-2, with 11 bases lining up with TRBD1. The J segment lost 2 bases and the V segment lost 1 base, leaving 9 bases of the junction unmatched. CDR3 size: 18 residues. The germline gives CDR1 LNHDA, CDR2 SQIVND (reference sequence). Here the CDR3 DNA reads TGTGCCAGTAGTATAGTCAGGACAGGGGGCGGTATGAACTATGGCTACACCTTC. Its protein is CASSIVRTGGGMNYGYTF.

CDR3 in amino acids: CASSISTSPGELFF. In DNA, the CDR3 is TGTGCCAGCAGCATTTCGACTTCCCCCGGGGAGCTGTTTTTT. This chain connects TRBV9 to TRBJ2-2; D remains ambiguous. CDR1 and CDR2 (germline): SGDLS, YYNGEE. V lost 4 bases and J 6 bases, leaving 13 bases between the germline ends. The CDR3 runs to 14 residues.

This clone showed up just a few times. The genes are TRBV11-2 and TRBJ2-7, with 8 bases matching TRBD2. V gave up 5 bases and J gave up 3 bases; unmatched junction bases: 9. The CDR3 is 15 residues long. The germline V gene encodes CDR1 SGHAT and CDR2 FQNNGV. The CDR3 coding sequence is TGTGCCAGCAGCCCTAGGCGTCTAGCGGGCTACGAGCAGTACTTC. Its protein is CASSPRRLAGYEQYF.

CDR3 nucleotides: TGTGCCAGCAGCGCGAAGCGGGAAAGGCCCTACGAGCAGTACTTC. Its protein product is CASSAKRERPYEQYF. The chain uses TRBV5-4 and TRBJ2-7; 7 bases are shared with TRBD2. CDR1 and CDR2 from the germline V gene are SGHNT and YYREEE (reference sequence). The length of the CDR3 is 15 residues. V shed 4 bases, J shed 2 bases, and the junction held 9 bases outside the gene matches. The full variable domain, its missing parts supplied by reference TRBV5-4 and TRBJ2-7, is ETGVTQSPTHLIKTRGQQVTLRCSSQSGHNTVSWYQQALGQGPQFIFQYYREEENGRGNFPPRFSGLQFPNYSSELNVNALELDDSALYLCASSAKRERPYEQYFGPGTRLTVT.

A word on this clone: Other DNA sequences within the sample encode an identical CDR3. V and J are TRBV6-5 and TRBJ1-4, with TRBD1 matching over 9 bases. V shed 5 bases and J 4 bases; nucleotides not matched to a gene: 2. The CDR3 sequence is 14 residues long. Looked up from germline, CDR1 is MNHEY and CDR2 is SVGAGI. CDR3: CASSRTGVNEKLFF. CDR3 bases: TGTGCCAGCAGTAGGACAGGGGTTAATGAAAAACTGTTTTTT.

The chain recombines TRBV5-1 with TRBJ2-7; TRBD2 is a possible D gene (6 bases). The V gene's germline CDR1 is SGHRS and CDR2 YFSETQ. The CDR3 is 13 residues long. The V end was cut by 2 bases, the J end by 6 bases, with 12 bases between. DNA for the CDR3: TGCGCCAGCAGCTTTGGGGTGGAGGGCGAGCAGTACTTC. Its protein is CASSFGVEGEQYF.

V gene TRBV6-5 combines with J gene TRBJ1-5; D unclear. Trimming stripped 0 bases from V and 4 bases from J, with 10 bases between. Germline CDR1 and CDR2: MNHEY and SVGAGI. This CDR3 is 15 amino acids long. The CDR3 region is CASSYSKVANQPQHF. The CDR3 DNA reads TGTGCCAGCAGTTACTCGAAAGTAGCTAATCAGCCCCAGCATTTT.

There are a few counts of this clone. The rearrangement links TRBV7-6 to TRBJ2-7; perhaps TRBD2 as D (7 bases). Germline CDR1 reads SGHVS; CDR2 reads FNYEAQ. The CDR3 contains 16 residues. The V end was cut by 5 bases, the J end by 3 bases, with 20 bases between. As DNA, the CDR3 is TGTGCCAGCAGCCGAAATTCGGGGGGCGTCGGCTACGAGCAGTACTTC. It translates to CASSRNSGGVGYEQYF.

This clone was recorded only once. The genes are TRBV6-5 and TRBJ2-1; TRBD2 matches 10 bases. V trimming: 2 bases; J trimming: 10 bases; junction bases outside the gene matches: 8. The CDR3 runs 15 residues. Per germline, CDR1 MNHEY and CDR2 SVGAGI. CDR3 residues: CASSYSLAGVGEQFF. DNA of the CDR3: TGTGCCAGCAGTTACAGTCTAGCGGGAGTCGGGGAGCAGTTCTTC.

The rearrangement joins TRBV4-3 to TRBJ2-7; 11 nucleotides align to TRBD2. J was trimmed by 0 bases and V by 0 bases; bases with no gene match: 4. Looked up from germline, CDR1 is LGHNA and CDR2 is YSLEER. The CDR3 is 17 amino acids. CDR3 bases: TGCGCCAGCAGCCAAGATCCCCTAGCGGGAGGCTCCTACGAGCAGTACTTC. Translating it yields CASSQDPLAGGSYEQYF.

This CDR3 is CASGLPGGQPQHF. For the CDR3, the DNA is TGTGCGTCCGGGCTTCCAGGGGGGCAGCCCCAGCATTTT. The V and J genes are TRBV27 and TRBJ1-5; 7 positions agree with TRBD1. The CDR3 extends over 13 amino acids. CDR1 and CDR2 (germline): MNHEY, SMNVEV (reference sequence).

V gene TRBV6-2 or TRBV6-3 combines with J gene TRBJ2-2; no clear D gene. Germline-derived CDR1 and CDR2 are MNHEY and SVGEGT. CDR3 length: 13 residues. Trimming left V 6 bases short and J 4 bases short, with 9 bases between. The chain's CDR3 is CASSYFPTGELFF. The CDR3 DNA is TGTGCCAGCAGCTATTTCCCCACCGGGGAGCTGTTTTTT.

V and J are TRBV6-5 and TRBJ1-6; a weak D match, TRBD1 (6 bases). Trimming removed 2 bases at V and 7 bases at J, with 9 bases between. The CDR3 totals 14 residues. From germline, CDR1 is MNHEY and CDR2 SVGAGI. CDR3 sequence reads: CASSYTGLNSPLHF. The CDR3 DNA reads as TGTGCCAGCAGTTACACAGGGTTGAATTCACCCCTCCACTTT.

This clone has a single count. The chain has TRBV6-1 and TRBJ1-1; perhaps TRBD1 as D (6 bases). The germline V gene encodes CDR1 MNHNS and CDR2 SASEGT. CDR3 length: 16 amino acids. V lost 1 base and J lost 0, with 12 bases in between. CDR3 residues: CASSEEFGTLNTEAFF. As DNA, the CDR3 is TGTGCCAGCAGTGAAGAATTCGGGACACTGAACACTGAAGCTTTCTTT.

The chain has TRBV19 and TRBJ2-2; TRBD2 matches at 7 bases. Germline trimming cut 3 bases from V and 3 bases from J; bases unmatched to any gene: 7. The germline V gene encodes CDR1 LNHDA and CDR2 SQIVND (reference sequence). This CDR3 region has 16 residues. CDR3 nucleotide sequence: TGTGCCAGTAGTATCCTGGCGGGAGTGGACACCGGGGAGCTGTTTTTT. It is translated as CASSILAGVDTGELFF.

J is TRBJ2-3 and V is TRBV27, with TRBD2 matching over 12 bases. CDR1 and CDR2 from the germline V gene are MNHEY and SMNVEV (reference sequence). The CDR3 has 14 amino acids. J was trimmed by 9 bases and V by 8 bases; bases with no gene match: 9. CDR3 sequence: CASGGLAGPSTQYF. As DNA, the CDR3 is TGTGCCAGCGGCGGACTAGCGGGACCGTCCACGCAGTATTTT.

The CDR3 region has the DNA TGTGCCAGCAGCTGGGTGCCTGGGGCAGGTTCCGGGGAGCTGTTTTTT. This gives the protein CASSWVPGAGSGELFF. The V gene is TRBV28, the J gene TRBJ2-2; maybe TRBD1 (5 bases). This CDR3 contains 16 residues. The V end lost 6 bases, the J end lost 6 bases, and 20 bases lay between the germline ends. Looked up from germline, CDR1 is MDHEN and CDR2 is SYDVKM.

The chain's CDR3 is CASSLGESTEAFF. The DNA of the CDR3 is TGCGCCAGCAGCTTGGGGGAGTCCACTGAAGCTTTCTTT. This chain joins TRBV5-1 and TRBJ1-1; D is unresolved. This CDR3 contains 13 residues. V was clipped by 0 bases and J by 4 bases, with 7 bases between them. The germline CDR1 and CDR2 sequences are SGHRS and YFSETQ.

The V and J genes are TRBV19 and TRBJ1-2; 7 bases fit TRBD1. Per germline, CDR1 LNHDA and CDR2 SQIVND (reference sequence). The CDR3 extends over 13 amino acids. Trimming removed 5 bases from V and 4 bases from J; junction bases left unmatched: 4. CDR3 coding DNA: TGTGCCAGTAGTTCGGGACAGACCTATGGCTACACCTTC. It codes for CASSSGQTYGYTF.